This entry features one T cell receptor (beta chain) sequence. V lost 0 bases, J lost 6 bases, and 10 bases stayed unmatched. This CDR3 has 16 residues. Germline V CDR1 and CDR2: DFQATT, SNEGSKA (reference sequence). This entry is derived from a study of T-cell memory formation after mild COVID-19. TCRdb independently ran MiXCR on the 5' RACE reads; one entry per CDR3 protein. The data hold about 120,000 distinct CDR3 sequences, with 16% observed a single time. The source material was PBMCs or a T cell subset sorted from them (not recorded which). The TCR originated in an adult woman who had mild COVID-19 (a few samples of this study predate the infection). Cell type and time point are not known. The gene calls are TRBV20-1 and TRBJ2-2, with TRBD2 identical over 7 bases. The CDR3 protein is CSARDGAGLDPGELFF. CDR3 in DNA: TGCAGTGCTAGAGATGGGGCCGGACTAGACCCCGGGGAGCTGTTTTTT.